The 25 T cell receptor beta chains below all came from one sample that was sequenced in a study of cytomegalovirus exposure and HLA in healthy donors. In the PCR, 60 Vbeta and 13 Jbeta primers were used. Some clones are missing from TCRdb's copy, which holds only in-frame ones; the method was immunoSEQ multiplex PCR. The repertoire holds 80,000 to 95,000 clones, almost 85% seen once, with about 5.6% in the top ten. Material for sequencing was PBMCs. The receptor set was obtained from a young woman in good health and CMV-seropositive.

The V call is TRBV4-2, the J call TRBJ1-4; 10 bases are a match to TRBD1. CDR3 length equals 16 residues. The trim removed 0 bases at V and 6 bases at J, leaving 4 bases unmatched. Germline CDR1 is LGHNA and CDR2 is YNFKEQ. The CDR3 nucleotides are TGTGCCAGCAGCCAAGACTCGGGGACAGGGGATGAAAAACTGTTTTTT. Translating gives CASSQDSGTGDEKLFF.

The chain couples TRBV30 to TRBJ2-1, with TRBD2 matching 11 bases. J lost 6 bases, V lost 2 bases, and 3 bases had no gene match. The CDR3 is made up of 14 amino acids. Per the germline V gene, CDR1 is GTSNPN and CDR2 is SVGIG (reference sequence). The CDR3 protein is CAWSSLAGGNEQFF. In nucleotides, the CDR3 is TGTGCCTGGAGTAGTCTAGCGGGAGGCAATGAGCAGTTCTTC.

DNA of the CDR3: TGTGCCAGCAGCTTAGACCTGCTAGCGGGGGGGCCTCGGGAGCAGTACTTC. Translating gives CASSLDLLAGGPREQYF. This sequence joins TRBV7-8 and TRBJ2-7; 12 bases map to TRBD2. CDR3 length: 17 amino acids. Trimming removed 1 base from V and 7 bases from J; junction bases left unmatched: 11. CDR1 is SGHVS, CDR2 FQNEAQ, per germline.

The chain joins TRBV19 to TRBJ1-5; 8 bases are a match to TRBD1. The V gene's germline CDR1 is LNHDA and CDR2 SQIVND (reference sequence). V lost 1 base and J lost 4; bases outside the gene matches: 3. The CDR3 extends over 15 amino acids. CDR3 amino acids: CASSIGGQANQPQHF. The CDR3 DNA is TGTGCCAGTAGTATAGGGGGACAGGCTAATCAGCCCCAGCATTTT.

V and J are TRBV7-9 and TRBJ1-3; tentative D call: TRBD1 (5 bases). Trimming cost V 4 bases and J 3 bases, with 19 bases left between them. This CDR3 is 17 amino acids long. The germline CDR1 and CDR2 sequences are SEHNR and FQNEAQ (reference sequence). Here the CDR3 DNA reads TGTGCCAGCAGCTCTCCTTGGGCAGGGCACGGTGGAAACACCATATATTTT. Translating it yields CASSSPWAGHGGNTIYF.

The chain has TRBV2 and TRBJ2-1, with TRBD2 matching over 12 bases. Unmatched junction bases numbered 5, after V lost 10 bases and J lost 7 bases. Germline V lookup: CDR1 SNHLY, CDR2 FYNNEI. The CDR3 sequence is 13 residues long. In DNA, the CDR3 is TGTGCCATGGGACTAGCGGGCGGGAATGAGCAGTTCTTC. Translated: CAMGLAGGNEQFF.

The chain uses TRBV25-1 and TRBJ2-7; possibly TRBD1 for D (6 bases). Trimming took 1 base from V and 0 from J, leaving 13 bases between them. Germline CDR1 reads MGHDK; CDR2 reads SYGVNS. The CDR3 has 16 residues. The CDR3: CASSESTGSTSYEQYF. The DNA of the CDR3 is TGTGCCAGCAGTGAATCCACAGGGTCCACCTCCTACGAGCAGTACTTC.

The gene calls are TRBV7-6 and TRBJ2-3; 9 positions match TRBD2. CDR1 is SGHVS and CDR2 is FNYEAQ in the germline V gene. V lost 2 bases and J lost 0; bases outside the gene matches: 6. CDR3 size: 17 residues. The CDR3 loop reads CASSLLPSGTSTDTQYF. The CDR3 DNA sequence: TGTGCCAGCAGCTTATTGCCTAGCGGGACTAGCACAGATACGCAGTATTTT.

The V gene is TRBV5-6, the J gene TRBJ1-2; 7 bases fit TRBD1. In germline, CDR1 is SGHDT, CDR2 YYEEEE. V lost 4 bases, J lost 5 bases, and 5 bases stayed unmatched. The CDR3 is 13 residues long. In DNA, the CDR3 is TGTGCCAGCAGCATAGGGACAGAGTATGGCTACACCTTC. Residues: CASSIGTEYGYTF. Looking up the rest from reference TRBV5-6 and TRBJ1-2 gives the full variable domain: DAGVTQSPTHLIKTRGQQVTLRCSPKSGHDTVSWYQQALGQGPQFIFQYYEEEERQRGNFPDRFSGHQFPNYSSELNVNALLLGDSALYLCASSIGTEYGYTFGSGTRLTVV.

The chain has TRBV5-4 and TRBJ1-1, with a possible D match to TRBD1 (5 bases). This CDR3 has 15 amino acids. Germline lookup yields CDR1 SGHNT and CDR2 YYREEE (reference sequence). With 0 bases removed from V and 1 base from J, the gap between germline ends came to 10 bases. CDR3 region: CASSLGGVRNTEAFF. The CDR3 DNA sequence: TGTGCCAGCAGCTTGGGGGGGGTTAGGAACACTGAAGCTTTCTTT.

V gene TRBV6-5 combines with J gene TRBJ2-5, with 9 bases identical to TRBD2. Germline assignment: CDR1 MNHEY and CDR2 SVGAGI. V lost 6 bases to trimming and J lost 5 bases; unmatched junction nucleotides: 10. This CDR3 is 15 amino acids long. The CDR3 loop reads CASSSSERGDETQYF. The DNA of the CDR3 is TGTGCCAGCAGCTCTTCAGAGCGGGGGGATGAGACCCAGTACTTC.

The chain joins TRBV25-1 to TRBJ1-2; 7 nucleotides align to TRBD1. The length of the CDR3 is 13 residues. The germline CDR1 and CDR2 sequences are MGHDK and SYGVNS. V lost 2 bases to trimming and J lost 8 bases; unmatched junction nucleotides: 5. The CDR3 nucleotides read TGTGCCAGCAGTGAACCAACAGGGGTCGGCTACACCTTC. Translated, it gives CASSEPTGVGYTF.

This chain connects TRBV28 to TRBJ1-1; 7 bases map to TRBD1. With 6 bases clipped from V and 1 base from J, the junction kept 5 bases outside the gene matches. CDR1 and CDR2 from the germline V gene are MDHEN and SYDVKM. The CDR3 totals 14 residues. CDR3 loop: CASRLDRANTEAFF. The CDR3 DNA reads TGTGCCAGCAGATTAGACAGGGCGAACACTGAAGCTTTCTTT.

The CDR3 reads CASRISGGQETQYF. In DNA, the CDR3 is TGTGCCAGCCGGATTAGCGGAGGGCAAGAGACCCAGTACTTC. This chain uses TRBV2 with TRBJ2-5; TRBD2 might be the D (6 bases). Germline assignment: CDR1 SNHLY and CDR2 FYNNEI. The CDR3 runs to 14 residues. V lost 8 bases, J lost 2 bases, and 15 bases lay in between. Together with reference TRBV2 and TRBJ2-5, the CDR3 gives the full variable domain: EPEVTQTPSHQVTQMGQEVILRCVPISNHLYFYWYRQILGQKVEFLVSFYNNEISEKSEIFDDQFSVERPDGSNFTLKIRSTKLEDSAMYFCASRISGGQETQYFGPGTRLLVL.

The chain has TRBV6-5 and TRBJ1-1; maybe TRBD1 (5 bases). V lost 0 bases, J lost 1 base, and 9 bases lay in between. This CDR3 has 15 residues. Germline values: CDR1 MNHEY, CDR2 SVGAGI. CDR3 nucleotides: TGTGCCAGCAGTTACTCTACAGGACCGAACACTGAAGCTTTCTTT. It yields the protein CASSYSTGPNTEAFF.

This rearrangement joins TRBV9 to TRBJ2-2; tentatively, D is TRBD2 (6 bases). This CDR3 comprises 16 residues. With 2 bases removed from V and 7 bases from J, the gap between germline ends came to 18 bases. From germline, CDR1 is SGDLS and CDR2 YYNGEE. This chain's CDR3 is CASSVRSRTTLGELFF. The CDR3 nucleotides are TGTGCCAGCAGCGTTAGATCTCGGACTACCCTCGGGGAGCTGTTTTTT.

Only a few counts were recorded for this clone. This chain uses TRBV18 with TRBJ1-5; D unclear. This CDR3 spans 14 amino acids. V lost 3 bases and J lost 1, with 7 bases in between. Germline V gene lookup returns CDR1 KGHSH and CDR2 LQKENI. CDR3 nucleotides: TGTGCCAGCTCACCCGGTTCCAGCAATCAGCCCCAGCATTTT. It specifies CASSPGSSNQPQHF.

The chain employs TRBV30 and TRBJ1-5; D is undetermined. The CDR3 has 15 residues. V was cut by 2 bases and J by 2 bases, with 13 bases left in between. CDR1 is GTSNPN and CDR2 is SVGIG in the germline V gene (reference sequence). In nucleotides, the CDR3 is TGTGCCTGGAGTCTGAGTTTGGCGGGCAATCAGCCCCAGCATTTT. Translating gives CAWSLSLAGNQPQHF.

The chain is built from TRBV10-1 and TRBJ2-1; D uncertain. Germline values: CDR1 WNHNN, CDR2 SYGVQD (reference sequence). V lost 2 bases to trimming and J lost 4 bases, with 6 bases between them. The CDR3 has 13 amino acids. CDR3 in amino acids: CASSEGQYNEQFF. CDR3 coding DNA: TGCGCCAGCAGTGAGGGGCAGTACAATGAGCAGTTCTTC.

The sample holds a few counts of this clone. The rearrangement links TRBV6-6 to TRBJ1-1; 7 nucleotides line up with TRBD1. The CDR3 contains 13 residues. Trimming cost V 1 base and J 4 bases; bases outside gene matches: 0. Germline V gives CDR1 MNHNY, CDR2 SVGAGI (reference sequence). The CDR3 DNA follows: TGTGCCAGCAGTTACTGGACAGGCACTGAAGCTTTCTTT. It encodes CASSYWTGTEAFF.

Here the CDR3 DNA reads TGCGCCAGCAGCCAAGCCGGGACTAGCGGGGGTAGCGAGCAGTACTTC. Amino acid sequence: CASSQAGTSGGSEQYF. The chain links TRBV4-1 to TRBJ2-7; 14 positions agree with TRBD2. CDR1 and CDR2 (germline): MGHRA, YSYEKL. The CDR3 is 16 residues long. V shed 1 base and J 6 bases; nucleotides not matched to a gene: 5.

J is TRBJ2-7 and V is TRBV5-4; 10 bases match TRBD2. This CDR3 is built from 15 residues. Looked up from germline, CDR1 is SGHNT and CDR2 is YYREEE (reference sequence). V trimming: 4 bases; J trimming: 5 bases; junction bases outside the gene matches: 9. Written as DNA, the CDR3 is TGTGCCAGCAGCCAACGACTAGCGGGTCGCCACGAGCAGTACTTC. It yields the protein CASSQRLAGRHEQYF.

This chain joins TRBV5-6 and TRBJ1-2; D is possibly TRBD1 (5 bases). The V end was cut by 0 bases, the J end by 3 bases, with 6 bases between. CDR1 is SGHDT and CDR2 is YYEEEE in the germline V gene. CDR3 length equals 13 residues. CDR3 nucleotides: TGTGCCAGCAGCTTGGGGGGCTACTATGGCTACACCTTC. As protein: CASSLGGYYGYTF.

This sequence joins TRBV29-1 and TRBJ2-7; a weak D match, TRBD2 (5 bases). The V gene's germline CDR1 is SQVTM and CDR2 ANQGSEA. The CDR3 is 11 residues long. Deletions cut 4 bases from V and 5 bases from J, with 9 bases between. The chain's CDR3 is CSVGGYNEQYF. The CDR3 DNA reads as TGCAGCGTTGGAGGGTACAACGAGCAGTACTTC.

The J gene is TRBJ2-1, the V gene TRBV5-1, with 9 bases matching TRBD1. V lost 0 bases and J lost 6; bases outside the gene matches: 1. The CDR3 runs 14 residues. The V gene's germline CDR1 is SGHRS and CDR2 YFSETQ. The CDR3, as DNA: TGCGCCAGCAGCTTGGTGACAGGGGGCAATGAGCAGTTCTTC. Its protein product is CASSLVTGGNEQFF.